These 25 T cell receptor beta chains were all obtained from the same sample, sequenced in a study of shared clonotypes between healthy human individuals. Using immunoSEQ multiplex PCR, the repertoire was profiled, and TCRdb retains in-frame clones only, with some absent. The data show a few hundred thousand clones, less than 98% seen once. The sequencing input was naive CD4+ T cells sorted from blood. Subset described: CD45RA+ positively selected. The receptors originated from a young woman in good health.

This chain links TRBV28 with TRBJ1-2; the D gene is possibly TRBD1 (5 bases). In germline, CDR1 is MDHEN, CDR2 SYDVKM. This CDR3 is built from 13 residues. The V end lost 8 bases, the J end lost 3 bases, and 13 bases lay between the germline ends. The CDR3 DNA reads as TGTGCCAGCGTCTCAGGGATCGACTATGGCTACACCTTC. This encodes CASVSGIDYGYTF.

V is TRBV4-1 and J is TRBJ2-7; 11 bases fit TRBD1. Losses at the gene ends were 1 base for V and 4 bases for J; bases not matched to a gene: 9. The CDR3 length is 17 residues. The germline CDR1 and CDR2 sequences are MGHRA and YSYEKL. CDR3 bases: TGCGCCAGCAGCCAAGGGGTCTTGGGGACAGGGGGGTACGAGCAGTACTTC. Residues: CASSQGVLGTGGYEQYF.

The chain links TRBV4-2 to TRBJ2-5, with 8 bases matching TRBD2. Germline V CDR1 and CDR2: LGHNA, YNFKEQ. With 5 bases clipped from V and 0 bases from J, the junction kept 2 bases outside the gene matches. CDR3 size: 14 residues. The DNA of the CDR3 is TGTGCCAGCAGCTCGGGACTAGACCAAGAGACCCAGTACTTC. This encodes CASSSGLDQETQYF.

V is TRBV11-2 and J is TRBJ2-3, with 7 bases lining up with TRBD2. This CDR3 is 15 amino acids long. Per the germline V gene, CDR1 is SGHAT and CDR2 is FQNNGV. Trimming cost V 2 bases and J 6 bases; bases outside gene matches: 8. In DNA, the CDR3 is TGTGCCAGCAGCTTACGGGGAGGGTGGGCGGATACGCAGTATTTT. The encoded protein is CASSLRGGWADTQYF.

This clone was seen once. This chain uses TRBV11-2 with TRBJ2-4, with unresolved D. This CDR3 region has 16 residues. Germline-derived CDR1 and CDR2 are SGHAT and FQNNGV. V was trimmed by 5 bases and J by 2 bases, leaving 16 bases between them. CDR3 amino acids: CASSPLSPATKNIQYF. DNA of the CDR3: TGTGCCAGCAGCCCCCTCTCCCCCGCGACCAAAAACATTCAGTACTTC.

The chain combines TRBV5-1 with TRBJ1-1, with D maybe TRBD1 (5 bases). CDR3 length equals 15 residues. V was clipped by 3 bases and J by 5 bases, with 17 bases between them. Germline V lookup: CDR1 SGHRS, CDR2 YFSETQ. Written as DNA, the CDR3 is TGCGCCAGCAGCTGGGACGGTCCGTGGGGAACTGAAGCTTTCTTT. Translating it yields CASSWDGPWGTEAFF. Combining the CDR3 with reference TRBV5-1 and TRBJ1-1 gives the whole variable domain KAGVTQTPRYLIKTRGQQVTLSCSPISGHRSVSWYQQTPGQGLQFLFEYFSETQRNKGNFPGRFSGRQFSNSRSEMNVSTLELGDSALYLCASSWDGPWGTEAFFGQGTRLTVV.

The CDR3 sequence: CASSRLTSGNTGELFF. CDR3 coding DNA: TGCGCCAGCAGCCGCCTCACTAGCGGGAACACCGGGGAGCTGTTTTTT. This sequence joins TRBV5-1 and TRBJ2-2; the match to TRBD2 covers 8 bases. The CDR3 is made up of 16 amino acids. The germline V gene encodes CDR1 SGHRS and CDR2 YFSETQ. Germline trimming cut 4 bases from V and 1 base from J; bases unmatched to any gene: 6. Using reference TRBV5-1 and TRBJ2-2 for the parts outside the CDR3, the full variable domain is KAGVTQTPRYLIKTRGQQVTLSCSPISGHRSVSWYQQTPGQGLQFLFEYFSETQRNKGNFPGRFSGRQFSNSRSEMNVSTLELGDSALYLCASSRLTSGNTGELFFGEGSRLTVL.

The V and J genes are TRBV19 and TRBJ1-1; 12 bases are a match to TRBD1. CDR1 is LNHDA, CDR2 SQIVND, per germline (reference sequence). The V segment lost 3 bases and the J segment 1 base; nucleotides outside the gene matches: 6. This CDR3 comprises 17 residues. The CDR3 DNA reads as TGTGCCAGTAGTATCCGGGACAGGGGGCTGGAGAACACTGAAGCTTTCTTT. Protein: CASSIRDRGLENTEAFF.

The chain has TRBV28 and TRBJ1-2; D unclear. Germline values: CDR1 MDHEN, CDR2 SYDVKM. The CDR3 loop spans 13 amino acids. Between the trimmed V and J ends, which lost 7 bases and 2 bases, there was a span of 11 bases. This CDR3 reads CASTPDGNYGYTF. DNA for the CDR3: TGTGCCAGCACCCCGGACGGAAACTATGGCTACACCTTC.

V gene TRBV14 combines with J gene TRBJ2-3, with D unclear. The CDR3 runs 12 residues. Between the trimmed V and J ends, which lost 0 bases and 6 bases, there was a span of 4 bases. Germline-derived CDR1 and CDR2 are SGHDN and FVKESK. CDR3 coding DNA: TGTGCCAGCAGCCAAGAGTGGGATACGCAGTATTTT. Translating gives CASSQEWDTQYF.

The rearrangement links TRBV7-9 to TRBJ2-3; D is unclear. Germline V gene data show CDR1 as SEHNR and CDR2 as FQNEAQ (reference sequence). V was pared by 5 bases and J by 4 bases, with 7 bases between. CDR3 length equals 12 residues. CDR3 sequence (DNA): TGTGCCAGCAGCGCCCTAGCAGATACGCAGTATTTT. Translation gives CASSALADTQYF.

The V gene is TRBV9, the J gene TRBJ2-7; D not resolved. V was trimmed by 0 bases and J by 1 base, leaving 14 bases between them. CDR1 and CDR2 from the germline V gene are SGDLS and YYNGEE. This CDR3 region has 16 residues. The CDR3 loop reads CASSVGGSLTSYEQYF. CDR3 in DNA: TGTGCCAGCAGCGTAGGGGGAAGCCTTACATCCTACGAGCAGTACTTC.

CDR3 region: CASSQDRGTESSYEQYF. The CDR3 DNA follows: TGCGCCAGCAGCCAAGATCGAGGCACGGAGAGCTCCTACGAGCAGTACTTC. The chain links TRBV4-1 to TRBJ2-7; D is unresolved. The CDR3 runs to 17 residues. V was cut by 0 bases and J by 0 bases, with 15 bases left in between. CDR1 MGHRA and CDR2 YSYEKL come from the germline V gene.

This clone came up once. The chain employs TRBV29-1 and TRBJ2-1; TRBD2 matches 11 bases. This CDR3 region has 15 residues. Trimming cost V 4 bases and J 2 bases; bases outside gene matches: 4. Germline V gives CDR1 SQVTM, CDR2 ANQGSEA. The CDR3 spells CSVGASGRTYNEQFF. Here the CDR3 DNA reads TGCAGCGTTGGGGCTAGCGGGAGGACCTACAATGAGCAGTTCTTC.

V gene TRBV6-1 combines with J gene TRBJ1-5, with D possibly being TRBD1 (6 bases). V was pared by 6 bases and J by 7 bases, with 16 bases between. Germline CDR1 MNHNS, CDR2 SASEGT. The CDR3 length is 14 residues. CDR3: CASRSTGTEQPQHF. CDR3 nucleotides: TGTGCCAGCAGGTCGACAGGAACGGAACAGCCCCAGCATTTT.

This chain joins TRBV5-1 and TRBJ1-1, with D possibly TRBD1 on 6 matching bases. Trimming took off 3 bases at V and 4 bases at J, with 13 bases between the two ends. The V gene's germline CDR1 is SGHRS and CDR2 YFSETQ. The CDR3 length is 14 residues. The CDR3 protein is CASSSARGGTEAFF. DNA for the CDR3: TGCGCCAGCAGCTCTGCCAGGGGCGGCACTGAAGCTTTCTTT. Full variable domain (outside the CDR3, taken from reference TRBV5-1 and TRBJ1-1): KAGVTQTPRYLIKTRGQQVTLSCSPISGHRSVSWYQQTPGQGLQFLFEYFSETQRNKGNFPGRFSGRQFSNSRSEMNVSTLELGDSALYLCASSSARGGTEAFFGQGTRLTVV.

The chain carries TRBV5-8 and TRBJ2-2; TRBD1 might be the D (6 bases). The CDR3 spans 16 residues. Germline values: CDR1 SGHTS, CDR2 YDEGEE. The V gene lost 0 bases and the J gene lost 5 bases, with 14 bases spanning the gap. The CDR3 DNA reads as TGTGCCAGCAGCTTGGGACAGGACCCGGGAACCGGGGAGCTGTTTTTT. Translating it yields CASSLGQDPGTGELFF.

The chain employs TRBV2 and TRBJ1-3; D gene unclear. CDR1 and CDR2 from the germline V gene are SNHLY and FYNNEI. CDR3 length equals 14 residues. Trimming cost V 7 bases and J 4 bases, with 14 bases left between them. CDR3 protein: CASMIRVPGNTIYF. The DNA of the CDR3 is TGTGCCAGCATGATACGGGTGCCGGGAAACACCATATATTTT.

CDR3 in amino acids: CASSHGTSGSLKGEQFF. The CDR3 DNA is TGTGCCAGCAGCCACGGGACTAGCGGGAGTTTGAAAGGTGAGCAGTTCTTC. The chain employs TRBV28 and TRBJ2-1, with 14 bases aligning to TRBD2. CDR3 size: 17 residues. Germline values: CDR1 MDHEN, CDR2 SYDVKM. The V and J ends lost 6 bases and 9 bases, in that order; junction bases with no gene match: 13.

This sequence joins TRBV7-2 and TRBJ2-7; 7 positions agree with TRBD1. The germline CDR1 and CDR2 sequences are SGHTA and FQGNSA. The J segment lost 3 bases and the V segment lost 1 base, leaving 9 bases of the junction unmatched. This CDR3 contains 16 residues. The CDR3 DNA follows: TGTGCCAGCAGCTTAGAGACAGGGAGCTTCCGCTACGAGCAGTACTTC. Translated: CASSLETGSFRYEQYF.

The chain is built from TRBV19 and TRBJ2-1; D ambiguous. Germline CDR1 LNHDA, CDR2 SQIVND (reference sequence). This CDR3 contains 16 residues. The V and J ends lost 3 bases and 3 bases respectively, with 15 bases between them. CDR3 bases: TGTGCCAGTAGTATGGGTGGGCGACGCTTCTACAATGAGCAGTTCTTC. Its protein is CASSMGGRRFYNEQFF.

The V and J genes are TRBV14 and TRBJ2-7, with 9 positions matching TRBD2. Germline CDR1 is SGHDN and CDR2 is FVKESK. The CDR3 runs 13 residues. V lost 3 bases, J lost 3 bases, and 0 bases stayed unmatched. CDR3 amino acids: CASSQRGGYEQYF. Written as DNA, the CDR3 is TGTGCCAGCAGCCAGCGGGGGGGCTACGAGCAGTACTTC.

The chain couples TRBV7-2 to TRBJ2-2, with 10 bases matching TRBD1. V shed 3 bases, J shed 7 bases, and the junction held 5 bases outside the gene matches. The CDR3 has 15 residues. From germline, CDR1 is SGHTA and CDR2 FQGNSA. CDR3 sequence (DNA): TGTGCCAGCAGCTTCGACAGGGGGCGGAGCGGGGAGCTGTTTTTT. Protein: CASSFDRGRSGELFF. The whole variable domain, filled in from reference TRBV7-2 and TRBJ2-2, reads GAGVSQSPSNKVTEKGKDVELRCDPISGHTALYWYRQSLGQGLEFLIYFQGNSAPDKSGLPSDRFSAERTGGSVSTLTIQRTQQEDSAVYLCASSFDRGRSGELFFGEGSRLTVL.

The chain couples TRBV13 to TRBJ2-5, with 10 bases aligning to TRBD1. V lost 2 bases, J lost 9 bases, and 9 bases stayed unmatched. The CDR3 has 15 residues. Germline assignment: CDR1 PRHDT and CDR2 FYEKMQ (reference sequence). The CDR3 DNA sequence: TGTGCCAGCAGCTTAAGGGGGACAGGGGAATTGGCCCAGTACTTC. As protein: CASSLRGTGELAQYF.

The rearrangement joins TRBV30 to TRBJ2-5; 10 bases are shared with TRBD2. V trimming: 4 bases; J trimming: 7 bases; junction bases outside the gene matches: 6. This CDR3 region has 13 residues. In germline, CDR1 is GTSNPN, CDR2 SVGIG (reference sequence). In nucleotides, the CDR3 is TGTGCCTGGACTAGCGGGGGACGGGGGACCCAGTACTTC. Its protein product is CAWTSGGRGTQYF.